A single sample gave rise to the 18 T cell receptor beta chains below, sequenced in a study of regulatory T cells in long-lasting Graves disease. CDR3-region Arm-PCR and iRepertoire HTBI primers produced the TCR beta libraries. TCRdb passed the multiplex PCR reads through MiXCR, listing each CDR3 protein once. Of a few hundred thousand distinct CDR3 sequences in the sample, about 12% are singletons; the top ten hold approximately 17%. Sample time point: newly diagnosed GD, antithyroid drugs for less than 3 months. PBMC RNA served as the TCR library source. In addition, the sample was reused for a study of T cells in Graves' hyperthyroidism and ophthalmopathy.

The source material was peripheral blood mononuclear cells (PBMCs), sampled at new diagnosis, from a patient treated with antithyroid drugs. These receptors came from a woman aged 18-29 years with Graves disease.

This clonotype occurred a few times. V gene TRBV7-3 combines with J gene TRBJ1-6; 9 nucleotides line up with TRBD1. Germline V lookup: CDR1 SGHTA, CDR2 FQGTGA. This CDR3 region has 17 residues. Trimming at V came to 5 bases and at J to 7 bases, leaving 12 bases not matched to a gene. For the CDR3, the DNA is TGTGCCAGCAGCCCCAAAGCCGGGACAGGGATGAATTCACCCCTCCACTTT. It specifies CASSPKAGTGMNSPLHF.

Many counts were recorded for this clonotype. The CDR3 here is CASSFAGRGGNTIYF. Written as DNA, the CDR3 is TGTGCCAGCAGTTTCGCAGGGAGGGGGGGAAACACCATATATTTT. The gene calls are TRBV6-5 and TRBJ1-3; perhaps TRBD1 as D (6 bases). V lost 4 bases and J 4 bases, leaving 14 bases between the germline ends. The CDR3 extends over 15 amino acids. Germline V gene lookup returns CDR1 MNHEY and CDR2 SVGAGI.

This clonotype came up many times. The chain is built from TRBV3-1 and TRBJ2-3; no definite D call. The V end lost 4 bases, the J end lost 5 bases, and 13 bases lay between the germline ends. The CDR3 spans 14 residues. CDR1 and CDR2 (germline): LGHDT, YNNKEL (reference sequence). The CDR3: CASSLRPAGDTQYF. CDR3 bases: TGTGCCAGCAGCCTACGACCGGCTGGAGATACGCAGTATTTT.

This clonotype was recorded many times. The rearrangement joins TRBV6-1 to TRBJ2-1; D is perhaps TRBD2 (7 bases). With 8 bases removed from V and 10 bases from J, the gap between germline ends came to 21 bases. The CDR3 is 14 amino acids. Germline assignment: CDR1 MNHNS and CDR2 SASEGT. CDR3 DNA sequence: TGTGCCAGCCAGCCTGATATGGGGGGGGCAGAGCAGTTCTTC. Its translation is CASQPDMGGAEQFF.

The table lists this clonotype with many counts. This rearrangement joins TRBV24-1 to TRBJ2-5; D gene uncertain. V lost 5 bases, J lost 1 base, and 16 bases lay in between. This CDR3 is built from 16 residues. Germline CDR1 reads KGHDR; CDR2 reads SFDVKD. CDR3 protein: CATSAHKTGIQETQYF. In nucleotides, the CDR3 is TGTGCCACCAGTGCCCACAAAACCGGTATCCAAGAGACCCAGTACTTC.

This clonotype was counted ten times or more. CDR3 loop: CASIGSRGEEAFF. The CDR3 coding sequence is TGTGCCAGCATAGGGAGCCGGGGAGAAGAAGCTTTCTTT. The chain combines TRBV2 with TRBJ1-1; D uncertain. Trimming took 7 bases from V and 8 from J, leaving 17 bases between them. The CDR3 is 13 amino acids. Germline V gene sequence: CDR1 SNHLY, CDR2 FYNNEI. The full variable domain, its missing parts supplied by reference TRBV2 and TRBJ1-1, is EPEVTQTPSHQVTQMGQEVILRCVPISNHLYFYWYRQILGQKVEFLVSFYNNEISEKSEIFDDQFSVERPDGSNFTLKIRSTKLEDSAMYFCASIGSRGEEAFFGQGTRLTVV.

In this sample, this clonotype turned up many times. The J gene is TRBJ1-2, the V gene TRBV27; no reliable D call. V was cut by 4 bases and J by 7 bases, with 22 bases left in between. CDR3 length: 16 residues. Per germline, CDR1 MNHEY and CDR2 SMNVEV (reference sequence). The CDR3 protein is CASSYEVATNPGGYTF. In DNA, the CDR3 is TGTGCCAGCAGTTACGAGGTCGCGACGAATCCGGGTGGCTACACCTTC.

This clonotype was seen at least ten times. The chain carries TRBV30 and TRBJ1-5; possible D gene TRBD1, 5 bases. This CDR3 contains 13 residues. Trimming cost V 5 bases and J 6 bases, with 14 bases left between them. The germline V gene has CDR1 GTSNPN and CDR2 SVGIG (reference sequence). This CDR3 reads CAWGAGGVQPQHF. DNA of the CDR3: TGTGCCTGGGGTGCGGGGGGGGTTCAGCCCCAGCATTTT.

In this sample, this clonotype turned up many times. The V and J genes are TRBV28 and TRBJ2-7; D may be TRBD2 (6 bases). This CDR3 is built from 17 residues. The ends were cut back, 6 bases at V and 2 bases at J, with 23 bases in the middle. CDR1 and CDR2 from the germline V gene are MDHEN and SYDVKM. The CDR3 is CASSPEAGFRLTYEQYV. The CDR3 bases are TGTGCCAGCAGCCCCGAAGCGGGTTTCCGCCTGACCTACGAGCAGTACGTC.

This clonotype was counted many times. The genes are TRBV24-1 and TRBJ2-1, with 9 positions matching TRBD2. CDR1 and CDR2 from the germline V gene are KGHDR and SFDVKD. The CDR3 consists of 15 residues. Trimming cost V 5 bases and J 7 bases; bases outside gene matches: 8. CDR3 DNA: TGTGCCACCAGTGCGGGCGGGGGGGAATCTAATGAGCAGTTCTTC. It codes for CATSAGGGESNEQFF.

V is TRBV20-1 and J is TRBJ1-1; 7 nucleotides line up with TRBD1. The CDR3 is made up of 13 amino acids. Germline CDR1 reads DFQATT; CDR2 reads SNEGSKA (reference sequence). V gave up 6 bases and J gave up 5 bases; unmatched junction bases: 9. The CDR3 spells CSAKPRGNTEAFF. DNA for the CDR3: TGCAGTGCCAAGCCCAGGGGGAATACTGAAGCTTTCTTT.

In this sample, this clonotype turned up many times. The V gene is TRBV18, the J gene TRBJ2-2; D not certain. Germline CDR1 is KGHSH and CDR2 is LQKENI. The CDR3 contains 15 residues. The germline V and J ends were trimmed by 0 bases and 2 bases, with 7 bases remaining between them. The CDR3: CASSPPDANTGELFF. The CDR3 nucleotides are TGTGCCAGCTCACCACCGGATGCAAACACCGGGGAGCTGTTTTTT.

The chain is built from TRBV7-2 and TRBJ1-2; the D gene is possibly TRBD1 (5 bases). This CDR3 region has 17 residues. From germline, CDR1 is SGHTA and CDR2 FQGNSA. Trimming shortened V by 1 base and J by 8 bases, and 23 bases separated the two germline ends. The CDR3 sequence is CASSLGGGVADLRGYTF. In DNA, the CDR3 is TGTGCCAGCAGCTTAGGGGGAGGGGTCGCAGATTTAAGAGGCTACACCTTC.

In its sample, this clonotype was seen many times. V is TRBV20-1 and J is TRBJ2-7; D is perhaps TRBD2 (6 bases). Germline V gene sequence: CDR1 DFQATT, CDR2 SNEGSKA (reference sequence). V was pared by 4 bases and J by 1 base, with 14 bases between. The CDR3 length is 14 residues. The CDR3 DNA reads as TGCAGTGCTATCGGACTACATTATTCCTACGAGCAGTACTTC. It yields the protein CSAIGLHYSYEQYF.

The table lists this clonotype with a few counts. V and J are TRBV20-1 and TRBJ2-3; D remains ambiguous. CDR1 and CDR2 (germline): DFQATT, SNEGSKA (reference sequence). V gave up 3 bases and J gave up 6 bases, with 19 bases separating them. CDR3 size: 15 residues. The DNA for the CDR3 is TGCAGTGCTAGTGTCCTGGGTAATAATATTGATACGCAGTATTTT. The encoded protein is CSASVLGNNIDTQYF.

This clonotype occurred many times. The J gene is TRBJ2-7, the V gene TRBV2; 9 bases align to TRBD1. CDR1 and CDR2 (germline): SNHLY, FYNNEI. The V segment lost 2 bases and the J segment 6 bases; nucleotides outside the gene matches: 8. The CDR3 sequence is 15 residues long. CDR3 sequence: CASSEYRGRRIEQYF. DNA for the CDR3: TGTGCCAGCAGTGAATACAGGGGGCGTCGGATCGAGCAGTACTTC. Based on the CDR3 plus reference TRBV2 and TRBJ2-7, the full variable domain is EPEVTQTPSHQVTQMGQEVILRCVPISNHLYFYWYRQILGQKVEFLVSFYNNEISEKSEIFDDQFSVERPDGSNFTLKIRSTKLEDSAMYFCASSEYRGRRIEQYFGPGTRLTVT.

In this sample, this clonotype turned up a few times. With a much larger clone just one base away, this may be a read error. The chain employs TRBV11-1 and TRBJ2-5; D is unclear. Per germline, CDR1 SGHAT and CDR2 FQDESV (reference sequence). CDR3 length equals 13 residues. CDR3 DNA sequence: TGTGCCAGCAGCTTAGGGGCAGAAGAGGCCCAGTACTTC. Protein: CASSLGAEEAQYF.

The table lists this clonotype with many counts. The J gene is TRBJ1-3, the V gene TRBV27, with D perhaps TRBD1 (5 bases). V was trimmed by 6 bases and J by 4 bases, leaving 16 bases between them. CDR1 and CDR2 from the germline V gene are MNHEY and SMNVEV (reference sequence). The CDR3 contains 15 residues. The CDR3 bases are TGTGCCAGCAGCCAGGACAAGGGCTCAGGAAACACCATATATTTT. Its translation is CASSQDKGSGNTIYF.